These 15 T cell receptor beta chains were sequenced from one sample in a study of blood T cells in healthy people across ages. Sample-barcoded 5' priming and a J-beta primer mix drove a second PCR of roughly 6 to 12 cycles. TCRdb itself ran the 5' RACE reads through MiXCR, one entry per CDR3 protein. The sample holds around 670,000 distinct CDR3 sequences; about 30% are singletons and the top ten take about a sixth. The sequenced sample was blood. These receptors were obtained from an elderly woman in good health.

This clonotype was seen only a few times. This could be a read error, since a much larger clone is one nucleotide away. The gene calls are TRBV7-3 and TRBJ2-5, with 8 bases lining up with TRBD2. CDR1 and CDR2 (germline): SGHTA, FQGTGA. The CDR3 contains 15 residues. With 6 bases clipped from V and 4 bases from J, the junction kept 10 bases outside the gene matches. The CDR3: CASSPSGGRGETQYF. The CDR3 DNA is TGTGCCAGCAGTCCAAGCGGGGGCCGGGGAGAGACCCAGTACTTC. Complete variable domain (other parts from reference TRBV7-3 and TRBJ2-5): GAGVSQTPSNKVTEKGKYVELRCDPISGHTALYWYRQSLGQGPEFLIYFQGTGAADDSGLPNDRFFAVRPEGSVSTLKIQRTERGDSAVYLCASSPSGGRGETQYFGPGTRLLVL.

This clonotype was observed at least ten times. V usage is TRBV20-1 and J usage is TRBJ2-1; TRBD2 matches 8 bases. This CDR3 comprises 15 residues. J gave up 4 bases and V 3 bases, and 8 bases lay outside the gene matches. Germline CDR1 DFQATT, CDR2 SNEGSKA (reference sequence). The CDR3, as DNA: TGCAGTGCTAGGGACCGCGGGGGGTTATACAATGAGCAGTTCTTC. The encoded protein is CSARDRGGLYNEQFF.

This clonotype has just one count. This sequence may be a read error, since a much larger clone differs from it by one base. The CDR3 bases are TGTGCCAGCAGTTATCTATCGAGAATAGATCTGCCCCAGCATTTT. Amino acids: CASSYLSRIDLPQHF. The chain couples TRBV6-2 or TRBV6-3 to TRBJ1-5; D ambiguous. CDR3 length equals 15 residues. Per germline, CDR1 MNHEY and CDR2 SVGEGT. The V gene lost 3 bases and the J gene lost 9 bases, with 18 bases spanning the gap.

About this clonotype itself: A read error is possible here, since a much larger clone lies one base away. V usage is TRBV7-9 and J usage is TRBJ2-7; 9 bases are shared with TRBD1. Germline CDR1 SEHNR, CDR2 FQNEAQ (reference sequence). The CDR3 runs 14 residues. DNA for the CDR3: TGTGCCGGCAGCTTACTACAGGGGGCGTTCGAGCAGTACTTC. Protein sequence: CAGSLLQGAFEQYF.

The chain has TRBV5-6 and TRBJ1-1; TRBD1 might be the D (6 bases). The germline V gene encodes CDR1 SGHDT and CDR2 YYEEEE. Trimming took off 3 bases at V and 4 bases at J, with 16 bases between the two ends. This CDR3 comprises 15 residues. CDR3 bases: TGTGCCAGCAGCTCCTACAGGGTTAGAAGCACTGAAGCTTTCTTT. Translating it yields CASSSYRVRSTEAFF.

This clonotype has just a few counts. CDR3 amino acids: CASSYSQALTEAFF. Here the CDR3 DNA reads TGTGCCAGCAGTTACTCTCAGGCACTCACTGAAGCTTTCTTT. The chain uses TRBV6-5 and TRBJ1-1, with D hard to call. Deletions cut 0 bases from V and 4 bases from J, with 9 bases between. The V gene's germline CDR1 is MNHEY and CDR2 SVGAGI. The length of the CDR3 is 14 residues.

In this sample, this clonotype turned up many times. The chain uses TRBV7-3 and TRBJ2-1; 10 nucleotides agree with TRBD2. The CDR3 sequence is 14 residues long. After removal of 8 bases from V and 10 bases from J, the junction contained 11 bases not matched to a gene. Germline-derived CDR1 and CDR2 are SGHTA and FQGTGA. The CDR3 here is CASSQAGGSREQFF. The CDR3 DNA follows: TGTGCCAGCTCCCAAGCGGGGGGGAGCCGAGAGCAGTTCTTC.

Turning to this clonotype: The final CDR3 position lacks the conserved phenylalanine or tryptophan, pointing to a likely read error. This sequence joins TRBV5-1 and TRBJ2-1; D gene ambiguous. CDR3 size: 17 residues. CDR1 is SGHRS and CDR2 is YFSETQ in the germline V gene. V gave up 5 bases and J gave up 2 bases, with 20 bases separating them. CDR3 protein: CASRQYKGGGTYNEQFL. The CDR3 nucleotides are TGCGCCAGCAGGCAGTATAAGGGCGGCGGCACCTACAATGAGCAGTTCCTC.

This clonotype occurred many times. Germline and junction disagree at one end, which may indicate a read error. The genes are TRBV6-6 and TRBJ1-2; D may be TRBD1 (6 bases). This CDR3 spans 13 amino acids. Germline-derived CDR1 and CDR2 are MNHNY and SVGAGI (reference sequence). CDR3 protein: CASSPGQNYGYTF. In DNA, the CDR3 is TGCGCCAGCAGCCCAGGACAGAACTATGGCTACACCTTC.

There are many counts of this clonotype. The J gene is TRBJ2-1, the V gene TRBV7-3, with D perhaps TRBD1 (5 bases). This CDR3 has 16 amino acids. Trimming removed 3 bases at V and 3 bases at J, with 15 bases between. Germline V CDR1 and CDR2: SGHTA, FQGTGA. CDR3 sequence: CASSLQSDRDYNEQFF. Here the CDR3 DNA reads TGTGCCAGCAGCTTGCAGAGCGACAGAGACTACAATGAGCAGTTCTTC.

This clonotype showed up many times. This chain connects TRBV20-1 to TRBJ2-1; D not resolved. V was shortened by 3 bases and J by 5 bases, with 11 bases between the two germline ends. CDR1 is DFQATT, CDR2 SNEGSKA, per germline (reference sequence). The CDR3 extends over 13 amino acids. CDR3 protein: CSASYTADNEQFF. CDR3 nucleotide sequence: TGCAGTGCTAGCTACACGGCAGACAATGAGCAGTTCTTC.

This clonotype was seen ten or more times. The CDR3, as DNA: TGTGCCAGCAGCTCCTTGGGGGGCAGAATAACCCTCAATCAGCCCCAGCATTTT. Translation: CASSSLGGRITLNQPQHF. V and J are TRBV7-8 and TRBJ1-5, with D perhaps matching TRBD1 (6 bases). The CDR3 sequence is 18 residues long. CDR1 SGHVS and CDR2 FQNEAQ come from the germline V gene. Trimming shortened V by 4 bases and J by 3 bases, and 22 bases separated the two germline ends.

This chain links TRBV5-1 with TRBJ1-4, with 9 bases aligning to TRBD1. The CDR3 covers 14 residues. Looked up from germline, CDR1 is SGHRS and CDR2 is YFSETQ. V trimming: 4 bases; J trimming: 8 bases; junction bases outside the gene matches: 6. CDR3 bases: TGCGCCAGCAGCCGACAGGGGGGAAGGGAAAAACTGTTTTTT. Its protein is CASSRQGGREKLFF.

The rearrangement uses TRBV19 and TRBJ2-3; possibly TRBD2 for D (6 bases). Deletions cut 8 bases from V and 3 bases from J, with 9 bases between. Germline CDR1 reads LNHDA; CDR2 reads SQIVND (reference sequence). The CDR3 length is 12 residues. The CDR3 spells CASQAGTDTQYF. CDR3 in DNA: TGTGCCAGTCAAGCGGGTACAGATACGCAGTATTTT.

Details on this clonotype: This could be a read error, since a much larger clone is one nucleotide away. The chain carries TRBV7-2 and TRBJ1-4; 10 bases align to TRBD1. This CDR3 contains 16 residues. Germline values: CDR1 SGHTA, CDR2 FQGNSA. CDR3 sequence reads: CASSLRTGGFNEKRFF. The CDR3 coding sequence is TGTGCCAGCAGCTTAAGGACAGGGGGATTTAATGAAAAACGGTTTTTT.